This TCR beta chain is from a study of cytomegalovirus exposure and HLA in healthy donors. Broader study findings: 87-base-pair reads could not separate some V segments, including TRBV6-2 and TRBV6-3.

Trimming cost V 2 bases and J 8 bases; bases outside gene matches: 6. The CDR3 extends over 14 amino acids. Germline V CDR1 and CDR2: SNHLY, FYNNEI. Notes on this clone: Its specificity is unknown.

The PCR had 60 Vbeta and 13 Jbeta primers. The protocol was immunoSEQ multiplex PCR, while the TCRdb copy is restricted to in-frame clones and leaves out a portion. The sample holds 95,000 to 110,000 clones, about 74% seen once. Material for sequencing was PBMCs. The source of this sequence is a woman in her thirties or forties in good health and CMV-seropositive. The chain employs TRBV2 and TRBJ2-1, with TRBD1 matching 7 bases. In nucleotides, the CDR3 is TGTGCCAGCAGTGAAAGGACAGGTCTCCATGAGCAGTTCTTC. It translates to CASSERTGLHEQFF. The whole variable domain, remainder taken from reference TRBV2 and TRBJ2-1, is EPEVTQTPSHQVTQMGQEVILRCVPISNHLYFYWYRQILGQKVEFLVSFYNNEISEKSEIFDDQFSVERPDGSNFTLKIRSTKLEDSAMYFCASSERTGLHEQFFGPGTRLTVL.